What follows are 24 T cell receptor beta chains derived from one specimen sequenced in a study of blood T cells in healthy people across ages. For the second PCR, which ran for 7 to 11 cycles, a sample-barcoded 5' primer and a J-beta primer mix were used. In TCRdb, the 5' RACE reads were re-called with MiXCR into one record per CDR3 protein. The sample carries 550,000 to 600,000 distinct CDR3 sequences, roughly 48% recorded once. Source material: blood. These receptors were collected from a man older than 75 in good health.

This clonotype was recorded once. This chain connects TRBV4-3 to TRBJ1-2; 11 nucleotides align to TRBD1. V lost 3 bases to trimming and J lost 8 bases; unmatched junction nucleotides: 5. The CDR3 runs 14 residues. Germline V gives CDR1 LGHNA, CDR2 YSLEER. The CDR3 DNA sequence: TGCGCCAGCAGCCATGGACAGGGGGCGCGGGGCTACACCTTC. This codes for CASSHGQGARGYTF.

This clonotype came up a few times. The CDR3 bases are TGCAGTGCTAGGGGCGGGGGCGCCTTCTCCTACGAGCAGTACTTC. Translation: CSARGGGAFSYEQYF. The chain recombines TRBV20-1 with TRBJ2-7; D may be TRBD2 (7 bases). The V end lost 3 bases, the J end lost 0 bases, and 15 bases lay between the germline ends. Germline V lookup: CDR1 DFQATT, CDR2 SNEGSKA (reference sequence). The CDR3 length is 15 residues.

This clonotype was detected many times. The V call is TRBV7-9, the J call TRBJ2-3, with 8 nucleotides matching TRBD2. J lost 1 base, V lost 2 bases, and 11 bases had no gene match. There are 18 residues in the CDR3. Germline CDR1 and CDR2: SEHNR and FQNEAQ (reference sequence). The CDR3 DNA follows: TGTGCCAGCAGCTTAAATGCGGGAGGCCCAATGGGCACAGATACGCAGTATTTT. Its translation: CASSLNAGGPMGTDTQYF.

The chain is built from TRBV20-1 and TRBJ2-7; TRBD2 matches 14 bases. V trimming: 5 bases; J trimming: 4 bases; junction bases outside the gene matches: 16. Germline CDR1 is DFQATT and CDR2 is SNEGSKA (reference sequence). The CDR3 spans 18 residues. CDR3 DNA: TGCAGTGCTCAACCCGACACCGGGACTAGCGGGAGTTGGTACGAGCAGTACTTC. It codes for CSAQPDTGTSGSWYEQYF.

This sequence joins TRBV7-2 and TRBJ1-4, with no clear D. Trimming shortened V by 4 bases and J by 4 bases, and 10 bases separated the two germline ends. Germline CDR1 and CDR2: SGHTA and FQGNSA. The CDR3 loop spans 14 amino acids. CDR3 sequence reads: CASSWRADNEKLFF. The CDR3 nucleotides are TGTGCCAGCAGCTGGCGGGCCGATAATGAAAAACTGTTTTTT.

The rearrangement uses TRBV12-3 or TRBV12-4 and TRBJ2-2; 7 bases are shared with TRBD1. V shed 2 bases and J 2 bases; nucleotides not matched to a gene: 14. The CDR3 totals 19 residues. DNA of the CDR3: TGTGCCAGCAGTTTACCCCGAGGACAGGCCCACCCCAACACCGGGGAGCTGTTTTTT. The encoded protein is CASSLPRGQAHPNTGELFF.

As to this clonotype: At one end the junction does not follow the germline gene, possibly because of a read error. The chain employs TRBV10-3 and TRBJ1-1, with D possibly matching TRBD1 (5 bases). The CDR3 spans 14 residues. Germline assignment: CDR1 ENHRY and CDR2 SYGVKD. This CDR3 is CTISDSGAYAEAFF. The DNA for the CDR3 is TGTACCATCAGTGATTCTGGGGCATACGCTGAAGCTTTCTTT.

This chain links TRBV7-2 with TRBJ2-7; 9 bases map to TRBD2. The trim removed 1 base at V and 7 bases at J, leaving 5 bases unmatched. This CDR3 is 14 amino acids long. Germline CDR1 reads SGHTA; CDR2 reads FQGNSA. The CDR3 region has the DNA TGTGCCAGCAGCTTAGAGGGGCTAGCGGGGGAGCAGTACTTC. Its protein product is CASSLEGLAGEQYF.

V usage is TRBV5-5 and J usage is TRBJ2-1, with a weak D call TRBD2 (6 bases). The length of the CDR3 is 16 residues. V lost 4 bases and J 3 bases, leaving 17 bases between the germline ends. CDR1 is SGHKS, CDR2 YYEKEE, per germline (reference sequence). The CDR3 here is CASSDSSVSFYNEQFF. CDR3 bases: TGTGCCAGCAGCGACTCTAGCGTTAGCTTCTACAATGAGCAGTTCTTC.

This clonotype was detected many times. This chain uses TRBV6-6 with TRBJ1-2; D not certain. Germline V gene lookup returns CDR1 MNHNY and CDR2 SVGAGI (reference sequence). The CDR3 length is 12 residues. V was pared by 7 bases and J by 4 bases, with 10 bases between. Here the CDR3 DNA reads TGTGCCAGCAACGAGGCCCCCTATGGCTACACCTTC. It translates to CASNEAPYGYTF.

This clonotype has only one observation. The chain links TRBV25-1 to TRBJ2-5; tentatively, D is TRBD1 or TRBD2 (5 bases each). The V end was cut by 1 base, the J end by 2 bases, with 11 bases between. The CDR3 consists of 15 residues. Germline V gene sequence: CDR1 MGHDK, CDR2 SYGVNS. The CDR3 sequence: CASSEWGSRQETQYF. The DNA for the CDR3 is TGTGCCAGCAGTGAATGGGGGAGCCGGCAAGAGACCCAGTACTTC. The full variable domain, with the rest looked up from reference TRBV25-1 and TRBJ2-5, is EADIYQTPRYLVIGTGKKITLECSQTMGHDKMYWYQQDPGMELHLIHYSYGVNSTEKGDLSSESTVSRIRTEHFPLTLESARPSHTSQYLCASSEWGSRQETQYFGPGTRLLVL.

This clonotype has a single count. The genes are TRBV12-3 or TRBV12-4 and TRBJ2-6; D possibly uses TRBD1 or TRBD2 (5 bases each). The ends were cut back, 4 bases at V and 3 bases at J, with 13 bases in the middle. There are 16 residues in the CDR3. CDR3 loop: CASSWGRSGGANVLTF. In DNA form, the CDR3 reads TGTGCCAGCAGTTGGGGACGGAGTGGTGGGGCCAACGTCCTGACTTTC.

This clonotype was detected a few times. This chain joins TRBV7-6 and TRBJ2-3; TRBD2 matches at 9 bases. CDR1 SGHVS and CDR2 FNYEAQ come from the germline V gene. V shed 0 bases, J shed 4 bases, and the junction held 5 bases outside the gene matches. The CDR3 has 16 amino acids. CDR3 sequence: CASSLAEPSGADTQYF. DNA of the CDR3: TGTGCCAGCAGCTTAGCGGAGCCTAGCGGGGCAGATACGCAGTATTTT.

On this clonotype: This could be a read error, since a much larger clone is one nucleotide away. The CDR3 here is CASSLRGGSTYNEQFF. For the CDR3, the DNA is TGTGCCAGCAGTCTCCGCGGGGGTTCCACCTACAATGAGCAGTTCTTC. V is TRBV6-5 and J is TRBJ2-1; 7 nucleotides agree with TRBD2. Germline CDR1 and CDR2: MNHEY and SVGAGI. J was trimmed by 2 bases and V by 5 bases; bases with no gene match: 9. The CDR3 is 16 residues long.

This rearrangement joins TRBV10-3 to TRBJ2-2, with 7 positions matching TRBD1. The junction had 5 bases not matched to a gene; V was cut back by 3 bases and J by 4 bases. The CDR3 extends over 15 amino acids. CDR1 ENHRY and CDR2 SYGVKD come from the germline V gene. The CDR3 sequence is CAISEGRGSTGELFF. Here the CDR3 DNA reads TGTGCCATCAGTGAAGGCAGGGGGAGCACCGGGGAGCTGTTTTTT.

This clonotype appeared many times. V and J are TRBV6-5 and TRBJ2-1; the D is unclear. Germline assignment: CDR1 MNHEY and CDR2 SVGAGI. Trimming took 6 bases from V and 5 from J, leaving 8 bases between them. CDR3 length: 12 amino acids. DNA for the CDR3: TGTGCCAGCAGGGGTCGAAACAATGAGCAGTTCTTC. This codes for CASRGRNNEQFF.

V usage is TRBV12-3 or TRBV12-4 and J usage is TRBJ1-2; D uncertain. This CDR3 contains 13 residues. The V and J ends lost 1 base and 4 bases respectively, with 7 bases between them. CDR3 protein: CASSLGSVYGYTF. CDR3 DNA sequence: TGTGCCAGCAGTTTAGGCAGTGTCTATGGCTACACCTTC.

At least ten counts were recorded for this clonotype. V is TRBV10-3 and J is TRBJ2-7; D unclear. CDR3 size: 13 residues. V was pared by 0 bases and J by 2 bases, with 5 bases between. CDR1 and CDR2 (germline): ENHRY, SYGVKD. The CDR3 spells CAISESATYEQYF. The DNA for the CDR3 is TGTGCCATCAGTGAGTCTGCCACCTACGAGCAGTACTTC.

This clonotype was observed a few times. The gene calls are TRBV7-9 and TRBJ1-5, with D possibly being TRBD1 (5 bases). Deletions cut 0 bases from V and 4 bases from J, with 13 bases between. The CDR3 has 16 amino acids. Germline CDR1 and CDR2: SEHNR and FQNEAQ (reference sequence). As DNA, the CDR3 is TGTGCCAGCAGCTTAGCGAGGGGATCAGGGAATCAGCCCCAGCATTTT. Its translation is CASSLARGSGNQPQHF.

V is TRBV20-1 and J is TRBJ2-6, with D perhaps TRBD2 (6 bases). V lost 3 bases to trimming and J lost 2 bases, with 8 bases between them. There are 14 residues in the CDR3. Germline lookup yields CDR1 DFQATT and CDR2 SNEGSKA (reference sequence). Written as DNA, the CDR3 is TGCAGTGCTAGTGGGGGGACTGGGGCCAACGTCCTGACTTTC. Its protein is CSASGGTGANVLTF.

The CDR3 DNA reads as TGCAGTGCTAGTAACGGGGTCTATGGCTACACCTTC. Protein: CSASNGVYGYTF. The chain links TRBV20-1 to TRBJ1-2, with D unclear. CDR3 length: 12 residues. Germline values: CDR1 DFQATT, CDR2 SNEGSKA (reference sequence). V was shortened by 3 bases and J by 4 bases, with 9 bases between the two germline ends.

V and J are TRBV20-1 and TRBJ2-3; possible D gene TRBD2, 6 bases. V dropped 5 bases and J dropped 5 bases, with 17 bases sitting between them. Germline loops: CDR1 DFQATT, CDR2 SNEGSKA (reference sequence). The CDR3 is 14 residues long. The CDR3 DNA follows: TGCAGTGCTCCTTCAGGCCAGGGAGGAGATACGCAGTATTTT. This gives the protein CSAPSGQGGDTQYF.

The V gene is TRBV25-1, the J gene TRBJ2-2; D remains unclear. This CDR3 comprises 13 residues. Trimming took off 1 base at V and 8 bases at J, with 8 bases between the two ends. The germline CDR1 and CDR2 sequences are MGHDK and SYGVNS. The DNA for the CDR3 is TGTGCCAGCAGTGAATTCAAAGATGGGGAGCTGTTTTTT. Translating gives CASSEFKDGELFF. Based on the CDR3 plus reference TRBV25-1 and TRBJ2-2, the full variable domain is EADIYQTPRYLVIGTGKKITLECSQTMGHDKMYWYQQDPGMELHLIHYSYGVNSTEKGDLSSESTVSRIRTEHFPLTLESARPSHTSQYLCASSEFKDGELFFGEGSRLTVL.

The genes are TRBV6-2 or TRBV6-3 and TRBJ2-7, with TRBD1 as a possible D gene (5 bases). V lost 6 bases and J lost 6, with 9 bases in between. From germline, CDR1 is MNHEY and CDR2 SVGEGT. The CDR3 is 11 amino acids. The CDR3 DNA is TGTGCCAGCAGACAGGCCCTCGAGCAGTACTTC. Its translation is CASRQALEQYF.